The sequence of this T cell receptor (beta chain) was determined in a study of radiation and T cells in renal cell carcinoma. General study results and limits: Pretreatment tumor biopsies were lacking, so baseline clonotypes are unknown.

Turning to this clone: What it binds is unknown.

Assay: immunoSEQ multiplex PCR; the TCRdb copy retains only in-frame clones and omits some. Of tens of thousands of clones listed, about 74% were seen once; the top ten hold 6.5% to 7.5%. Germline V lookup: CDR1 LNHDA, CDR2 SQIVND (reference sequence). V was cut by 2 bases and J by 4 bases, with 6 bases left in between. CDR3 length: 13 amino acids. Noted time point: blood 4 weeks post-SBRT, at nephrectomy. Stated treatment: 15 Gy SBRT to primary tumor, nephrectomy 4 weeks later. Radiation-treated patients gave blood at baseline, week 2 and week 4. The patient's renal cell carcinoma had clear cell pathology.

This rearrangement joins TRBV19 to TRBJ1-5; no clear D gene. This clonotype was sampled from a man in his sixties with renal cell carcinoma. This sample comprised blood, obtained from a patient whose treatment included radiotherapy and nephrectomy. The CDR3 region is CASSILGNQPQHF. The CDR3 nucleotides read TGTGCCAGTAGTATATTGGGGAATCAGCCCCAGCATTTT.